This TCR beta chain appears in the sequencing data of a study of pediatric ulcerative colitis. No immunosuppressive drugs were given to ulcerative colitis patients before diagnostic colonoscopy. Only in-frame clones appear in the TCRdb table, and some are missing; sequencing was by immunoSEQ multiplex PCR. The table lists 30,000 to 45,000 clones, around four fifths of them singletons. Note on this clone: Its antigen is undetermined.

General observations from the study: In rectum, acute severe colitis had expanded clones and less diversity.

CDR1 and CDR2 (germline): MNHNS, SASEGT. Trimming took 0 bases from V and 0 from J, leaving 11 bases between them. The CDR3 loop spans 16 amino acids. V and J are TRBV6-1 and TRBJ1-2; D remains ambiguous. The origin of this receptor is a girl aged 5-17 years with moderate ulcerative colitis. Material for sequencing was blood. CDR3 bases: TGTGCCAGCAGTGAAGCAGTCGGGGAGGCTAACTATGGCTACACCTTC. Its translation: CASSEAVGEANYGYTF.